This T cell receptor (beta chain) emerged from a study of OX40 agonist ivuxolimab in advanced cancers. Study overall: At 0.01 to 10 mg/kg, ivuxolimab was administered intravenously to patients every 2 weeks. The study's findings and limits: Near-lowest levels of clonal expansion characterized partial responders at 0.1-3.0 mg/kg. A proportion of nonresponders additionally exhibited low normalized T-cell clonal expansion.

On cycle 4 day 1 and cycle 7 day 1, as well as at baseline, blood was sampled. In its sample, this clone was seen a few times. Its antigen remains unknown. Germline V lookup: CDR1 SGHAT, CDR2 FQDESV (reference sequence). The CDR3 is 17 amino acids. Trimming removed 4 bases from V and 0 bases from J, with 16 bases in between. The data were produced by immunoSEQ multiplex PCR, yet TCRdb's version contains in-frame clones alone and is incomplete. The sample holds about 23,000 clones, about 75% seen once. The clonotype originates from an adult with an advanced solid tumor such as melanoma, head and neck, liver or kidney cancer. Sample: CD4+ or CD8+ T cells sorted from blood, taken in a trial of the OX40 agonist ivuxolimab. The chain combines TRBV11-1 with TRBJ1-3, with a possible D match to TRBD1 (5 bases). CDR3 nucleotides: TGTGCCAGCAGCTCGGACCCGACAGCGCACTCTGGAAACACCATATATTTT. Translating it yields CASSSDPTAHSGNTIYF.